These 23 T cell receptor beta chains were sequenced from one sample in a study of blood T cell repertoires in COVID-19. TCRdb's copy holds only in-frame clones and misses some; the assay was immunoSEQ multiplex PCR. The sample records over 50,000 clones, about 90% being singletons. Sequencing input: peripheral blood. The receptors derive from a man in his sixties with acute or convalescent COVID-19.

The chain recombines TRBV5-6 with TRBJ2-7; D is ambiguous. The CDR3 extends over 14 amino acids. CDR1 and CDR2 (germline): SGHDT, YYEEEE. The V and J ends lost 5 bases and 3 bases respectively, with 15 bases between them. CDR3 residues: CASSFFRLVYEQYF. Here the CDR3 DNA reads TGTGCCAGCAGTTTTTTCCGCTTAGTCTACGAGCAGTACTTC. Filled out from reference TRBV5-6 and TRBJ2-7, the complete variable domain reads DAGVTQSPTHLIKTRGQQVTLRCSPKSGHDTVSWYQQALGQGPQFIFQYYEEEERQRGNFPDRFSGHQFPNYSSELNVNALLLGDSALYLCASSFFRLVYEQYFGPGTRLTVT.

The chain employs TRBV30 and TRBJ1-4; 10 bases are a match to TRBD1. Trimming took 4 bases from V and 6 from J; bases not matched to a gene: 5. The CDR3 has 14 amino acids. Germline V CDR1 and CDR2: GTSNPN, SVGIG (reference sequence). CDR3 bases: TGTGCCTGGACCACCGGGACAGGGGATGAAAAACTGTTTTTT. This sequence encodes CAWTTGTGDEKLFF.

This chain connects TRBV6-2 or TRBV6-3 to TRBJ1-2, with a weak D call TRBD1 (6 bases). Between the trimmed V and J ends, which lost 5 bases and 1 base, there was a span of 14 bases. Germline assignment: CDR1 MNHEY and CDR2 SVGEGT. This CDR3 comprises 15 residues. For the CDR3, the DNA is TGTGCCAGCAGTGACCGGGACATACATAACTATGGCTACACCTTC. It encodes CASSDRDIHNYGYTF.

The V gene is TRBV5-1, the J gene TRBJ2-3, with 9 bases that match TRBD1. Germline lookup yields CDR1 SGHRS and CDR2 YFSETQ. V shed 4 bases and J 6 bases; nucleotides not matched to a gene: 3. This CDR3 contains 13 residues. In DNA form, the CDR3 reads TGCGCCAGCAGCGGACAGGGGTTGGATACGCAGTATTTT. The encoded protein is CASSGQGLDTQYF. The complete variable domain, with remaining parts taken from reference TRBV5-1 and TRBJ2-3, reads KAGVTQTPRYLIKTRGQQVTLSCSPISGHRSVSWYQQTPGQGLQFLFEYFSETQRNKGNFPGRFSGRQFSNSRSEMNVSTLELGDSALYLCASSGQGLDTQYFGPGTRLTVL.

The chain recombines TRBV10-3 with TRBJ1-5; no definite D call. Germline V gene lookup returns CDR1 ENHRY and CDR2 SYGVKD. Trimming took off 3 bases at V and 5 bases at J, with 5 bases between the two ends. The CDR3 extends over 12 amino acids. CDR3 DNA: TGTGCCATCAGTGAACCGGATCAGCCCCAGCATTTT. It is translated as CAISEPDQPQHF.

CDR3 bases: TGTGCCAGTAGTAAGGGGGTTCTGAACACTGAAGCTTTCTTT. Amino acids: CASSKGVLNTEAFF. This sequence joins TRBV19 and TRBJ1-1; a possible D gene is TRBD1 (6 bases). This CDR3 is 14 amino acids long. Germline CDR1 and CDR2: LNHDA and SQIVND (reference sequence). Trimming left V 4 bases short and J 0 bases short, with 9 bases between.

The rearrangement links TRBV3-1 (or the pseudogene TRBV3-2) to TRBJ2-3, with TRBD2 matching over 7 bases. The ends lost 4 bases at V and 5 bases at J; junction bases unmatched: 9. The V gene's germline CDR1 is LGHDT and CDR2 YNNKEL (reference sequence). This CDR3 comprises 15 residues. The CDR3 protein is CASSPLAGARDTQYF. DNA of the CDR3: TGTGCCAGCAGCCCCTTGGCGGGAGCGAGAGATACGCAGTATTTT.

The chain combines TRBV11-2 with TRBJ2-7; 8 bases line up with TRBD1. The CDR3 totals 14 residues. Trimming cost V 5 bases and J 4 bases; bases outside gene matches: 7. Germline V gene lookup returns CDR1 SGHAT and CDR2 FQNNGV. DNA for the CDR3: TGTGCCAGCAGCGCTCTTCAGGGGGCTTACGAGCAGTACTTC. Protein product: CASSALQGAYEQYF.

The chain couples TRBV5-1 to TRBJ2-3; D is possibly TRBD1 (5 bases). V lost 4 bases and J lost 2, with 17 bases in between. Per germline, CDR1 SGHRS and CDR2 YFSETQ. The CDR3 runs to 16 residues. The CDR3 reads CASSAPDSGLTDTQYF. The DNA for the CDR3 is TGCGCCAGCAGCGCGCCGGATTCAGGGCTCACAGATACGCAGTATTTT.

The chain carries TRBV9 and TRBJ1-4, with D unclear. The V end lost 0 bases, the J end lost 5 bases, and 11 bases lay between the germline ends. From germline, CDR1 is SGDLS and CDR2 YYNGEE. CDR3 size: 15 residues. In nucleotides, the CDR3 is TGTGCCAGCAGCGTAGCTCCAGGAACAAATGAAAAACTGTTTTTT. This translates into CASSVAPGTNEKLFF.

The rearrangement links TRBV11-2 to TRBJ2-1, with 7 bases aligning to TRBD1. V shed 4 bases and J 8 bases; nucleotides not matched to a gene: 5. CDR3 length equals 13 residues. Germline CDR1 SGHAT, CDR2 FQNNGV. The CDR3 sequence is CASSSNRGDEQFF. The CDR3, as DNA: TGTGCCAGCAGCTCAAACAGGGGCGATGAGCAGTTCTTC.

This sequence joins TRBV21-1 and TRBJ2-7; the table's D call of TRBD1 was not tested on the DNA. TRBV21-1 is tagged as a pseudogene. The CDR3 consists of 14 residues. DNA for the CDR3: TGTGCCAGCAGCAAAAGGGGACAGGGCTACGAGCAGTACTTC. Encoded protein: CASSKRGQGYEQYF.

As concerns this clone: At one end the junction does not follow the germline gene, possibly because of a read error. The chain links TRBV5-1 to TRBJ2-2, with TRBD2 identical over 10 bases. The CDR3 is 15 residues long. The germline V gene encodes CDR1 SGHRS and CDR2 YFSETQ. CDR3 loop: CARSGGAGGDGELFF. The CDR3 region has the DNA TGCGCCCGCAGCGGGGGGGCGGGGGGCGACGGGGAGCTGTTTTTT. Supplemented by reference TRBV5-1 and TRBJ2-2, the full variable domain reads KAGVTQTPRYLIKTRGQQVTLSCSPISGHRSVSWYQQTPGQGLQFLFEYFSETQRNKGNFPGRFSGRQFSNSRSEMNVSTLELGDSALYLCARSGGAGGDGELFFGEGSRLTVL.

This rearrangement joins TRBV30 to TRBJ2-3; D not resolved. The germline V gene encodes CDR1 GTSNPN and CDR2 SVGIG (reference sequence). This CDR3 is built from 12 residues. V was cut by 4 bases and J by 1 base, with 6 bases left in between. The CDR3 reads CAWMAGTDTQYF. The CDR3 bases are TGTGCCTGGATGGCAGGCACAGATACGCAGTATTTT.

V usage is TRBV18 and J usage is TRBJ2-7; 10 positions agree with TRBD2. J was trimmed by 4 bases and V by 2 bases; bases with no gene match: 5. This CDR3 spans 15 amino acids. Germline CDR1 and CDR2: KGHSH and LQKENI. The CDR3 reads CASSPGAGGQYEQYF. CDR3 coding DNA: TGTGCCAGCTCACCAGGAGCGGGGGGGCAGTACGAGCAGTACTTC.

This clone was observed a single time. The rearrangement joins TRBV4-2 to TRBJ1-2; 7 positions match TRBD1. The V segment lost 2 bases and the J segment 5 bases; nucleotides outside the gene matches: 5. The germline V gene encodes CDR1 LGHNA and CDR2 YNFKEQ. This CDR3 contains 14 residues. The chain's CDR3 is CASSQPDRAYGYTF. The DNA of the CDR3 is TGTGCCAGCAGCCAACCCGACAGGGCGTATGGCTACACCTTC.

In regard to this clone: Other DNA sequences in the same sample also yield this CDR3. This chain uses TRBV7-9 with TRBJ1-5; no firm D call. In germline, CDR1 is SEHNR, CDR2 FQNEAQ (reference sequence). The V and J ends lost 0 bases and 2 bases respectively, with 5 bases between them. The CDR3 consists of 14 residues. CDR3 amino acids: CASSLASGNQPQHF. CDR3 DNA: TGTGCCAGCAGCTTAGCCTCCGGCAATCAGCCCCAGCATTTT. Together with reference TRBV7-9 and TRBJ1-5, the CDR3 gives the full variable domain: DTGVSQNPRHKITKRGQNVTFRCDPISEHNRLYWYRQTLGQGPEFLTYFQNEAQLEKSRLLSDRFSAERPKGSFSTLEIQRTEQGDSAMYLCASSLASGNQPQHFGDGTRLSIL.

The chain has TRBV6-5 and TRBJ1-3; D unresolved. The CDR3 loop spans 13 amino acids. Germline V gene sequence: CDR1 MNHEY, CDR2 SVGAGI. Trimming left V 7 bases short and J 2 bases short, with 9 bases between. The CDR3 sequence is CASMEGTGNTIYF. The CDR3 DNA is TGTGCCAGCATGGAGGGAACTGGAAACACCATATATTTT.

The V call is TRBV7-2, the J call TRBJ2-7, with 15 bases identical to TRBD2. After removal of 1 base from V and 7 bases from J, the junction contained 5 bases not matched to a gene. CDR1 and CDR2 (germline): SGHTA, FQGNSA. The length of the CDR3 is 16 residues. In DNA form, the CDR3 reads TGTGCCAGCAGCTTAGTCGGACTAGCGGGGGGGCTTGAGCAGTACTTC. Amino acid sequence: CASSLVGLAGGLEQYF. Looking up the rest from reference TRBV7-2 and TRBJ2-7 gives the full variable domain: GAGVSQSPSNKVTEKGKDVELRCDPISGHTALYWYRQSLGQGLEFLIYFQGNSAPDKSGLPSDRFSAERTGGSVSTLTIQRTQQEDSAVYLCASSLVGLAGGLEQYFGPGTRLTVT.

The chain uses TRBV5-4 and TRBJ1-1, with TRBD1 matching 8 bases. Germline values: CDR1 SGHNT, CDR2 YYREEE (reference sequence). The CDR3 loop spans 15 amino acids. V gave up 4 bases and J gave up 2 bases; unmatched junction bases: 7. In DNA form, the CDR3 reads TGTGCCAGCAGCCTGACCGGACAGGGAAACACTGAAGCTTTCTTT. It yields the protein CASSLTGQGNTEAFF.

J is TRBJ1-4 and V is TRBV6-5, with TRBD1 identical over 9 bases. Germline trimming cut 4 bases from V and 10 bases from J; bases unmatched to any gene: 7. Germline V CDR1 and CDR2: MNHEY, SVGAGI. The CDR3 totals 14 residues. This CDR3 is CASSSGQGLGKLFF. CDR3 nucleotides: TGTGCCAGCAGTTCCGGACAGGGGTTAGGAAAACTGTTTTTT.

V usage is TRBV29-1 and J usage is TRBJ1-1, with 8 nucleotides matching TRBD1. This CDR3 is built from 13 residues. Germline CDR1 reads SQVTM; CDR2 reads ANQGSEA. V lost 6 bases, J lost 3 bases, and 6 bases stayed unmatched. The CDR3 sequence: CSVTPGGYTEAFF. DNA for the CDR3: TGCAGCGTCACCCCAGGGGGCTACACTGAAGCTTTCTTT.

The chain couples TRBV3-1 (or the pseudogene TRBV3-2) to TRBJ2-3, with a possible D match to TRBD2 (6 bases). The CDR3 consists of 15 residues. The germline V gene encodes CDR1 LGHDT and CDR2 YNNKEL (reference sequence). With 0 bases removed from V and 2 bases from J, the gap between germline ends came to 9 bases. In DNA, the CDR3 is TGTGCCAGCAGCCAAGAAGGACTATTCACAGATACGCAGTATTTT. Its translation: CASSQEGLFTDTQYF.